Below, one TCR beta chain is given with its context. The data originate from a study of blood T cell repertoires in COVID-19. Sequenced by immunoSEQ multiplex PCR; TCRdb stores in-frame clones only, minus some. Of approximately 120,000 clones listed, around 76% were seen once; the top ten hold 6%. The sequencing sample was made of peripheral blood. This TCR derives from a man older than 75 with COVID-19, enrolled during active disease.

DNA of the CDR3: TGCAGCGTGGGAGAAGATACGCAGTATTTT. As protein: CSVGEDTQYF. The genes are TRBV29-1 and TRBJ2-3; D may be TRBD2 (5 bases). The CDR3 runs to 10 residues. V lost 6 bases, J lost 5 bases, and 6 bases lay in between. Germline V CDR1 and CDR2: SQVTM, ANQGSEA.